Listed below are T cell receptor beta chains from one sample, sequenced in a study of blood T cell repertoires in COVID-19. The method was immunoSEQ multiplex PCR; TCRdb's version includes in-frame clones alone and lacks a portion of them. The sample gives about 260,000 clones, around 84% of which show up once; 4.1% is in the top ten. The specimen was PBMCs or T cells enriched from blood (not recorded which). The receptors shown here come from a man under 40 with acute COVID-19. CDR3s include the opening cysteine and the closing phenylalanine or tryptophan. A D gene is named only where the DNA matches it firmly. Rows give clone size only sometimes, using once, few, many, or a class for an expanded clone.

j_call d_call v_call clone_size cdr3_aa cdr3_nt
TRBJ1-5 NA TRBV24-1 NA CATSDDRQVNQPQHF TGTGCCACCAGTGATGATAGACAGGTTAATCAGCCCCAGCATTTT
TRBJ1-2 NA TRBV3-1/TRBV3-2 NA CASSQDGRGRRGSNYGYTF TGTGCCAGCAGCCAAGATGGACGAGGAAGAAGGGGTTCTAACTATGGCTACACCTTC
TRBJ1-5 NA TRBV2 NA CASKRVLPEAQHF TGTGCCAGCAAGCGGGTGCTACCTGAGGCCCAGCATTTT
TRBJ2-1 NA TRBV6-6 NA CASSYDSQLTNEQFF TGTGCCAGCAGTTACGACAGCCAACTTACTAATGAGCAGTTCTTC
TRBJ1-4 TRBD1 TRBV7-9 NA CASSPQGVTNEKLFF TGTGCCAGCAGCCCACAGGGGGTCACTAATGAAAAACTGTTTTTT
TRBJ1-1 NA TRBV18 NA CASLGQLNTEAFF TGTGCCAGCCTAGGACAGTTGAACACTGAAGCTTTCTTT
TRBJ1-1 TRBD1 TRBV30 NA CAGYIQGANTEAFF TGTGCCGGATATATACAGGGGGCGAACACTGAAGCTTTCTTT
TRBJ1-5 NA TRBV5-6 NA CASSFSLGNQPQHF TGTGCCAGCAGCTTTAGCTTGGGCAATCAGCCCCAGCATTTT
TRBJ2-1 TRBD2 TRBV6-5 NA CASSYEAGGSNEQFF TGTGCCAGCAGTTACGAAGCGGGAGGATCAAATGAGCAGTTCTTC
TRBJ2-1 TRBD2 TRBV27 NA CASSLSTRGAYNEQFF TGTGCCAGCAGTTTATCGACGCGGGGGGCCTACAATGAGCAGTTCTTC
TRBJ1-5 TRBD1 TRBV7-2 NA CASSWIPGGGSNQPQHF TGTGCCAGCAGCTGGATACCAGGGGGCGGAAGCAATCAGCCCCAGCATTTT
TRBJ1-1 NA TRBV18 NA CASSSQGGGEAFF TGTGCCAGCTCATCCCAGGGAGGGGGTGAAGCTTTCTTT
TRBJ2-1 TRBD1 TRBV6-6 NA CASSPRGGVGNEQFF TGTGCCAGCAGTCCCCGAGGGGGCGTTGGCAATGAGCAGTTCTTC
TRBJ1-5 NA TRBV19 NA CASSIGSVVQPQHF TGTGCCAGTAGTATCGGGTCAGTCGTACAGCCCCAGCATTTT
TRBJ1-5 NA TRBV19 NA CASSAPGHSNQPQHF TGTGCCAGTAGTGCCCCAGGGCATAGCAATCAGCCCCAGCATTTT
TRBJ2-1 TRBD2 TRBV28 NA CATLGAGEANEQFF TGTGCCACTCTAGGGGCGGGGGAAGCCAATGAGCAGTTCTTC
TRBJ1-5 NA TRBV3-1/TRBV3-2 once CASSQQAGGNPQHF TGTGCCAGCAGCCAACAGGCAGGTGGTAACCCCCAGCATTTT
TRBJ2-6 NA TRBV6-1 NA CASSEGGSGANVLTF TGTGCCAGCAGTGAAGGAGGGTCTGGGGCCAACGTCCTGACTTTC
TRBJ1-3 NA TRBV6-5 once CASSYSREVSGNTIYF TGTGCCAGCAGTTACTCGCGGGAGGTATCTGGAAACACCATATATTTT
TRBJ2-1 TRBD2 TRBV5-1 NA CASSIGLAGGPTNEQFF TGTGCCAGCAGCATAGGACTAGCGGGAGGGCCCACCAATGAGCAGTTCTTC
TRBJ1-1 TRBD1 TRBV28 NA CASTQGAMNTEAFF TGTGCCAGCACACAGGGGGCAATGAACACTGAAGCTTTCTTT
TRBJ2-3 TRBD2 TRBV7-9 NA CASSFGLAASTDTQYF TGTGCCAGCAGCTTCGGGCTAGCGGCTAGCACAGATACGCAGTATTTT
TRBJ1-2 TRBD1 TRBV7-9 NA CASSRHTTGVDYGYTF TGTGCCAGCAGCCGCCATACGACAGGGGTTGACTATGGCTACACCTTC
TRBJ1-2 NA TRBV10-3 NA CAISETGYGYTF TGTGCCATCAGTGAGACAGGCTATGGCTACACCTTC
TRBJ2-2 TRBD1 TRBV10-2 NA CASSERQGARELFF TGCGCCAGCAGTGAGAGACAGGGGGCGCGGGAGCTGTTTTTT
TRBJ1-2 TRBD1 TRBV14 NA CASSQQVRTGVGYTF TGTGCCAGCAGCCAACAAGTGAGGACAGGGGTTGGCTACACCTTC
TRBJ2-2 NA TRBV24-1 once CATSDGGWNTGELFF TGTGCCACCAGTGACGGGGGATGGAACACCGGGGAGCTGTTTTTT
TRBJ1-1 NA TRBV10-3 once CAINPTGSSEAFF TGTGCCATCAACCCGACAGGATCCTCTGAAGCTTTCTTT
TRBJ2-1 NA TRBV21-1 NA CASSKFKRETPYNEQFF TGTGCCAGCAGCAAATTCAAGCGGGAGACCCCCTACAATGAGCAGTTCTTC
TRBJ2-2 TRBD2 TRBV3-1/TRBV3-2 NA CACGGTGRATGELFF TGTGCCTGCGGGGGGACCGGGAGGGCCACCGGGGAGCTGTTTTTT
TRBJ1-1 TRBD1 TRBV29-1 NA CSVEGQRMNTEAFF TGCAGCGTTGAGGGACAGCGGATGAACACTGAAGCTTTCTTT
TRBJ2-1 TRBD2 TRBV9 NA CASSRAGTLRQFF TGTGCCAGCAGCAGAGCGGGGACCCTAAGGCAGTTCTTC
TRBJ1-4 NA TRBV4-2 NA CASSQELVNRANEKLFF TGTGCCAGCAGCCAAGAATTGGTAAACAGGGCTAATGAAAAACTGTTTTTT
TRBJ2-3 NA TRBV6-5 NA CATGVGKGTDTQYF TGTGCCACCGGGGTAGGGAAAGGCACAGATACGCAGTATTTT
TRBJ2-2 TRBD1 TRBV5-1 NA CASSPGQTTNTGELFF TGCGCCAGCAGCCCGGGACAGACTACGAACACCGGGGAGCTGTTTTTT
TRBJ1-2 TRBD1 TRBV6-5 NA CASRLQGGRDGYTF TGTGCCAGCAGACTGCAGGGGGGAAGGGATGGCTACACCTTC
TRBJ1-1 NA TRBV11-2 NA CASSLYMAGTEAFF TGTGCCAGCAGCTTATATATGGCAGGAACTGAAGCTTTCTTT
TRBJ2-3 TRBD2 TRBV9 NA CASSVGLAGASTDTQYF TGTGCCAGCAGCGTAGGACTAGCGGGGGCTAGCACAGATACGCAGTATTTT
TRBJ2-1 TRBD2 TRBV2 NA CASSGSGGRPYNEQFF TGTGCCAGCTCAGGTTCGGGGGGGAGGCCCTACAATGAGCAGTTCTTC
TRBJ2-5 NA TRBV12-3/TRBV12-4 few CASSALRSETQYF TGTGCCAGCAGTGCCCTTAGATCTGAGACCCAGTACTTC
TRBJ1-2 NA TRBV5-6 NA CASSLKTAAVYGYTF TGTGCCAGCAGCTTGAAGACAGCCGCCGTCTATGGCTACACCTTC
TRBJ2-3 TRBD2 TRBV6-6 once CASTGLAGGITDTQYF TGTGCCAGCACGGGACTAGCGGGGGGGATCACAGATACGCAGTATTTT
TRBJ2-1 TRBD1 TRBV18 NA CASSPMGQGYNEQFF TGTGCCAGCTCACCCATGGGACAGGGGTACAATGAGCAGTTCTTC
TRBJ1-2 NA TRBV2 NA CASRIGGRYGYTF TGTGCCAGCAGAATAGGGGGAAGATATGGCTACACCTTC
TRBJ2-2 NA TRBV12-3/TRBV12-4 NA CANQKGYGELFF TGTGCCAACCAAAAGGGGTACGGGGAGCTGTTTTTT
TRBJ1-2 NA TRBV30 NA CAWHPRGKVYGYTF TGTGCCTGGCACCCTCGTGGCAAAGTCTATGGCTACACCTTC
TRBJ2-3 TRBD1 TRBV7-3 NA CASSQGQSTDTQYF TGTGCCAGCAGCCAGGGACAGAGCACAGATACGCAGTATTTT
TRBJ2-1 NA TRBV4-2 once CASSQESGLYNEQFF TGTGCCAGCAGCCAAGAGTCGGGACTTTACAATGAGCAGTTCTTC
TRBJ1-4 NA TRBV11-2 once CASSPDGGLLFF TGTGCCAGCAGCCCGGACGGGGGACTACTGTTTTTT
TRBJ2-2 TRBD1 TRBV6-2/TRBV6-3 NA CASSRTGTTGELFF TGTGCCAGCAGTCGGACAGGCACCACCGGGGAGCTGTTTTTT
TRBJ1-1 TRBD1 TRBV25-1 NA CASSRTGGTEAFF TGTGCCAGCAGCAGGACAGGGGGCACTGAAGCTTTCTTT
TRBJ2-3 TRBD1 TRBV28 NA CASSLEPGQGDDTAQDTQYF TGTGCCAGCAGTTTGGAACCGGGACAGGGAGATGATACGGCACAGGATACGCAGTATTTT